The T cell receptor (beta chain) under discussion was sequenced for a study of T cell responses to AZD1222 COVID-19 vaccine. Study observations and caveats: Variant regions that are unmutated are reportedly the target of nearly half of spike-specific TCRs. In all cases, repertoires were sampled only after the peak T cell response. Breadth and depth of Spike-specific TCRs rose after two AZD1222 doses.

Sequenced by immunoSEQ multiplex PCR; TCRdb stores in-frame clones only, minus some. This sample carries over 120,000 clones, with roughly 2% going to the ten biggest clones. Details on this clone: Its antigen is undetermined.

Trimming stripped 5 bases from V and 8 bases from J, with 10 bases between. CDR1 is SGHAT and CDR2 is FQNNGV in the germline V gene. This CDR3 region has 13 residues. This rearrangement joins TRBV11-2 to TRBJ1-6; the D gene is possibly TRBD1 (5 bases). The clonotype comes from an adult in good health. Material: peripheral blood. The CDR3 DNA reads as TGTGCCAGCAGCGGACGAGGGGATTCACCCCTCCACTTT. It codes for CASSGRGDSPLHF.